This paragraph covers one T cell receptor beta chain sequence. Its target is unknown. This sample is part of a study of cytomegalovirus exposure and HLA in healthy donors. V dropped 11 bases and J dropped 8; count of bases not matched to a gene: 12. In germline, CDR1 is MDHEN, CDR2 SYDVKM. The CDR3 sequence is 14 residues long. The PCR contained 60 Vbeta and 13 Jbeta primers. The data were produced by immunoSEQ multiplex PCR, yet TCRdb's version contains in-frame clones alone and is incomplete. The sample comprises roughly 180,000 clones, approximately 80% of which are singletons, and around 2% rests with the top ten. Overall study findings and caveats: Within the data, a cluster of highly shared sequence variants was likely a sequencing artifact. Fewer N-insertions than the approximately 700-donor mean were reportedly shown by an Asian-associated ancestry cluster in a later analysis. In a later analysis, at a false discovery rate of 0.05, fewer than 20,000 TCR beta sequences matched HLA alleles. Being productive about 87% or about 30% of the time was typical of most TCR beta V segments in an earlier analysis.

The J gene is TRBJ1-4, the V gene TRBV28, with TRBD1 identical over 9 bases. The sequenced sample consisted of PBMCs. This receptor was obtained from a woman aged 18-29 years in good health and CMV-seropositive. CDR3 in DNA: TGTGCCTCTAGGGGGGACAGGGCGAGAGAAAAACTGTTTTTT. This gives the protein CASRGDRAREKLFF.